These T cell receptor beta chains were read from a single sample in a study of CD8+ T cells in alopecia areata. Measured with immunoSEQ multiplex PCR; TCRdb has only the in-frame clones, and not every one. The table has about 87,000 clones, just over 70% seen once; the top ten hold around 16%. The input for sequencing was CD8+ T cells sorted from blood, taken between weeks 43 and 45, from a patient treated with tofacitinib. These receptors came from a human donor with alopecia areata. CDR3s include the opening cysteine and the closing phenylalanine or tryptophan.

v_gene: TRBV6-5
j_gene: TRBJ2-2
CDR3aa: CASSYGPTGELFF

v_gene: TRBV4-1
j_gene: TRBJ1-2
CDR3aa: CASSQVNVVPGGRDYGYTF

v_gene: TRBV29-1
j_gene: TRBJ2-1
CDR3aa: CSVHRTGKGDSYNEQFF

v_gene: TRBV19
j_gene: TRBJ2-2
CDR3aa: CASSRDMAGELFF

v_gene: TRBV7-3
j_gene: TRBJ2-3
CDR3aa: CASSLTGVGYTDTQYF

v_gene: TRBV7-6
j_gene: TRBJ1-5
CDR3aa: CASSLGPPWGSAQHF

v_gene: TRBV19
j_gene: TRBJ1-2
CDR3aa: CAKVWGGYTF

v_gene: TRBV20-1
j_gene: TRBJ2-7
CDR3aa: CSALREQYF

v_gene: TRBV2
j_gene: TRBJ1-1
CDR3aa: CASSDGLNTEAFF

v_gene: TRBV5-5
j_gene: TRBJ2-3
CDR3aa: CASSPPDRLSTDTQYF

v_gene: TRBV4-3
j_gene: TRBJ1-1
CDR3aa: CASSQDRADEAFF

v_gene: TRBV30
j_gene: TRBJ2-7
CDR3aa: CAWSAGTGGFYEQYF

v_gene: TRBV30
j_gene: TRBJ2-5
CDR3aa: CAWVRQETQYF

v_gene: TRBV10-3
j_gene: TRBJ2-5
CDR3aa: CATMTEQETQYF

v_gene: TRBV4-3
j_gene: TRBJ1-1
CDR3aa: CASSPWTGGHAEAFF

v_gene: TRBV7-6
j_gene: TRBJ2-3
CDR3aa: CASSLKRGDLSTDTQYF

v_gene: TRBV6-5
j_gene: TRBJ2-2
CDR3aa: CASSYGLGTGELFF

v_gene: TRBV4-2
j_gene: TRBJ2-2
CDR3aa: CASSPGLGGELFF

v_gene: TRBV11-2
j_gene: TRBJ2-7
CDR3aa: CASQQGRGEQYF

v_gene: TRBV7-3
j_gene: TRBJ2-1
CDR3aa: CASSLIAGANNEQFF

v_gene: TRBV4-3
j_gene: TRBJ1-1
CDR3aa: CASSQVVHNEAFF

v_gene: TRBV11-3
j_gene: TRBJ2-1
CDR3aa: CASSLLTSGAEQFF

v_gene: TRBV4-1
j_gene: TRBJ1-1
CDR3aa: CASSQAVMNTEAFF

v_gene: TRBV29-1
j_gene: TRBJ1-2
CDR3aa: CSVEGGGRGYTF

v_gene: TRBV30
j_gene: TRBJ2-1
CDR3aa: CAWSVRGYEQFF

v_gene: TRBV7-9
j_gene: TRBJ2-2
CDR3aa: CATAGFNDGELFF

v_gene: TRBV7-9
j_gene: TRBJ2-3
CDR3aa: CASSLVTGSTDTQYF

v_gene: TRBV9
j_gene: TRBJ1-2
CDR3aa: CASSSQGGDYTF

v_gene: TRBV23-1
j_gene: TRBJ1-5
CDR3aa: CASSQDRYQPQHF